The present T cell receptor (beta chain) was sequenced within a study of T cell responses to AZD1222 COVID-19 vaccine. Across the study: Both about-4-week and about-12-week second-dose recipients were combined. Findings and limits, study-wide: Donors skewed white British and female; clonal diversity was possibly underestimated. Of spike-specific TCRs, nearly half reportedly target regions left unmutated in variants. Elevations in Spike-specific TCR breadth and depth followed administration of two AZD1222 doses.

Details on this clone: Antigen specificity is unknown.

The CDR3 covers 14 residues. V gave up 3 bases and J gave up 12 bases, with 18 bases separating them. Germline V gives CDR1 LNHDA, CDR2 SQIVND (reference sequence). Assay: immunoSEQ multiplex PCR; the TCRdb copy retains only in-frame clones and omits some. The sample lists more than 150,000 clones, 70% to 90% seen once, with around 5.8% in the top ten. This sequence was found in an adult in good health. The genes are TRBV19 and TRBJ1-5; D is possibly TRBD1 (6 bases). The sequencing here drew on peripheral blood, taken on day 0 of AZD1222 vaccination. CDR3 in amino acids: CASSIRGASVDQHF. The CDR3 nucleotides read TGTGCCAGTAGTATCAGGGGCGCTTCAGTAGACCAGCATTTT. The whole variable domain, filled in from reference TRBV19 and TRBJ1-5, reads DGGITQSPKYLFRKEGQNVTLSCEQNLNHDAMYWYRQDPGQGLRLIYYSQIVNDFQKGDIAEGYSVSREKKESFPLTVTSAQKNPTAFYLCASSIRGASVDQHFGDGTRLSIL.